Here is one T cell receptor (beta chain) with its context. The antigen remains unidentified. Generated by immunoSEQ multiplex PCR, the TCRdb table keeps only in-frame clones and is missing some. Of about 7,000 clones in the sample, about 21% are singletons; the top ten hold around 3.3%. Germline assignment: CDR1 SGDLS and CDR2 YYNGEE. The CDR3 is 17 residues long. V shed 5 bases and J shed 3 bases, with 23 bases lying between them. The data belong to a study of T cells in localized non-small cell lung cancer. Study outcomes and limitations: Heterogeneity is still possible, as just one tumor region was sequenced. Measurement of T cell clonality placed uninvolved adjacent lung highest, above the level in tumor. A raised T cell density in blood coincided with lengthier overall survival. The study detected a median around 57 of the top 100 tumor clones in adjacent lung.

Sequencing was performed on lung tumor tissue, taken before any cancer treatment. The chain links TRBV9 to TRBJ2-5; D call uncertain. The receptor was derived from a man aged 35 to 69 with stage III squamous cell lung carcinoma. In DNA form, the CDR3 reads TGTGCCAGCAGTAAACTCCCGAGACACAGATGGGAAGAGACCCAGTACTTC. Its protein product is CASSKLPRHRWEETQYF. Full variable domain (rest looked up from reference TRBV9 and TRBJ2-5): DSGVTQTPKHLITATGQRVTLRCSPRSGDLSVYWYQQSLDQGLQFLIQYYNGEERAKGNILERFSAQQFPDLHSELNLSSLELGDSALYFCASSKLPRHRWEETQYFGPGTRLLVL.